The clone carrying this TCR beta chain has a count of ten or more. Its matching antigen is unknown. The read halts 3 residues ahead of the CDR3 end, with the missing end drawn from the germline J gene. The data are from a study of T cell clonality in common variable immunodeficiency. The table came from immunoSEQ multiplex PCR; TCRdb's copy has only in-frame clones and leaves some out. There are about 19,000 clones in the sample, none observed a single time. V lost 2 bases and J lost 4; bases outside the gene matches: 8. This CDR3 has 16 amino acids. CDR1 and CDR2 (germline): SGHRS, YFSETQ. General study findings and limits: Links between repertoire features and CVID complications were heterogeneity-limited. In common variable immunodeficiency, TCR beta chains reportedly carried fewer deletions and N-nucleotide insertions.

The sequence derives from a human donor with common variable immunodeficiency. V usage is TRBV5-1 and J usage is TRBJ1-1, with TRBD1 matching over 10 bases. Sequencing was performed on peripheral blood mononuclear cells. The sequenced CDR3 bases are TGCGCCAGCAGCTTCCGGGACAGGGGTTTGGGCACTGAA. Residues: CASSFRDRGLGTE. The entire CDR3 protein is CASSFRDRGLGTEAFF. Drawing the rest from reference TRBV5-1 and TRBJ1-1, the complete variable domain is KAGVTQTPRYLIKTRGQQVTLSCSPISGHRSVSWYQQTPGQGLQFLFEYFSETQRNKGNFPGRFSGRQFSNSRSEMNVSTLELGDSALYLCASSFRDRGLGTEAFFGQGTRLTVV.